This record looks at one TCR beta chain sequence and its context. Its antigen is as yet unknown. Through a sample-barcoded 5' primer and a J-beta primer mix, a second PCR was run for roughly 7 to 12 cycles. Via MiXCR, TCRdb re-called the 5' RACE reads, giving one row per CDR3 protein. The sample consists of over 700,000 distinct CDR3 sequences, approximately 53% of them appearing once. The sample belongs to a study of blood T cells in healthy people across ages. Whole-study results and caveats: Expanded clonotype shifts may have been confounded, as the donors had an unknown CMV status. Roughly linearly, TCR beta diversity per million T cells fell as age increased.

Looked up from germline, CDR1 is SGHRS and CDR2 is YFSETQ. The CDR3 consists of 15 residues. V gave up 1 base and J gave up 1 base; unmatched junction bases: 4. The TCR was taken from a man older than 75 in good health. The gene calls are TRBV5-1 and TRBJ1-1; 7 nucleotides match TRBD1. Sequenced input: blood. In nucleotides, the CDR3 is TGCGCCAGCAGCTTGATGACAGGGTGGAACACTGAAGCTTTCTTT. Its protein product is CASSLMTGWNTEAFF.